This TCR beta chain was identified during a study of T cells after posttransplantation cyclophosphamide (TCRdb year 2016). Some background on the complete study: Using TRB sequencing, the study followed how the T cell repertoire rebuilt after myeloablative bone marrow transplantation with posttransplantation cyclophosphamide given as GVHD prophylaxis. Public TRB sequences were checked against a database of over 3,500 sequences associated with responses to pathogens, tumor antigens, self-antigens and alloantigens. Up to 3 additional blood samples from 2 to 5.2 years after transplant were also TRB-sequenced in 3 patients, as was pretransplant blood from a handful of patients. Because TRA and TRB clonality correlated tightly in roughly ten samples, later TCR analyses were limited to TRB. Samples from 30 to 35 PTCy-treated patients, along with samples from roughly 16 of their related bone marrow donors, underwent antigen receptor sequencing. TRB sequencing was performed on blood from all 35 or so PTCy patients with 1-year posttransplant specimens. General study outcomes and caveats: Across about 40 patients, TRB clonality was highly associated with recipient CMV seropositivity and CMV reactivation, and PTCy diversity was similar to diversity in CNI/methotrexate controls. The TRB repertoires of T cells infiltrating skin or the GI tract showed only limited overlap with the TRB repertoires found in blood. At 1-2 months, donor-recipient similarity was low but rose over the first year, and the later blood repertoires were often dominated by donor CD8+ memory clones.

Related bone marrow donors provided peripheral blood samples on the day of marrow donation. Peripheral blood and bone marrow mononuclear cells were isolated by Ficoll-Hypaque density centrifugation and were cryopreserved. This clone was counted many times. There is no known antigen for this receptor. Qualities for individual bases were not recorded, and no much larger clone is one base off. Genomic DNA was the input for TRB sequencing, which was run either with the immunoSEQ assay at survey resolution or with the hsTCRB kit. As for the original processing: The immunoSEQ software was used for initial read processing, and the LymphoSeq R package was used for repertoire analyses. Clonality was computed as 1 minus normalized Shannon entropy; Gini coefficient was also calculated for each TRB dataset. To infer phenotypes in unsorted samples, TRB sequences from sorted subsets of the recipient or donor were mapped onto unsorted samples from the same recipient. TCRdb carries this immuneACCESS record with in-frame sequences only. Its versions omit some clonotypes, under half of them owing to an unresolved V gene in the studies checked, with the rest unexplained. The V and J calls and clone size come from that table; D and trimming were worked out from the DNA. For this sample, about 41,000 clones appear and none is a singleton. The ten most abundant clones make up over 5.5% of the sample.

The germline V gene encodes CDR1 SGHTA and CDR2 FQGNSA. V loses 4 bases at its end and J loses 11 bases; junction bases beyond the gene matches: 9. The CDR3 holds 13 amino acids from the cysteine to the phenylalanine. Only CDR3 DNA is held: 39 bases, read in frame from base 1. This TCR derives from a man in his thirties or forties in good health and a related stem cell transplant donor. Sequencing was performed on PBMCs. The receptor chain draws on TRBV7-2 and TRBJ1-2; 8 bases in between match TRBD1. This receptor carries the CDR3 CASSSWDRPGYTF. The DNA is TGTGCCAGCAGCTCTTGGGACAGGCCAGGGTACACCTTC.